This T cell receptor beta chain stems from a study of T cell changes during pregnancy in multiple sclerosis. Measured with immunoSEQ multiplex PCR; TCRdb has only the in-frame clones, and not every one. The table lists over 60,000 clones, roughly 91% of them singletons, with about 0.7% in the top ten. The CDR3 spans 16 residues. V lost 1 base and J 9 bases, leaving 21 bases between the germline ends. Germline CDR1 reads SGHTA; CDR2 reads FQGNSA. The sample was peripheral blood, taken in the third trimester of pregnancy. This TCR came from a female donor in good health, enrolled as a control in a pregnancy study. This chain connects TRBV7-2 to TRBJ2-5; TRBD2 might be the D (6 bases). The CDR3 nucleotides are TGTGCCAGCAGCTTAGAAGGGGCGGGACTGGAGTCGGCCCAGTACTTC. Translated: CASSLEGAGLESAQYF.